This T cell receptor beta chain was captured by sequencing in a study of shared clonotypes between healthy human individuals. Terminally differentiated effector memory CD45RA+ cells were excluded by CCR7 positive selection of CD45RO-negative cells. Generated by immunoSEQ multiplex PCR, the TCRdb table keeps only in-frame clones and is missing some. The data contain roughly 2.1 million clones, roughly 91% of them singletons. The CDR3 length is 14 residues. Trimming shortened V by 5 bases and J by 5 bases, and 16 bases separated the two germline ends. The V gene's germline CDR1 is MNHNS and CDR2 SASEGT.

This chain joins TRBV6-1 and TRBJ2-7; D may be TRBD2 (5 bases). Sequenced: naive CD8+ T cells from PBMCs. This clonotype was obtained from a young man in good health. Some clones in this sample may be carry-over from other donors' samples. CDR3: CASSQYGIDNEQYF. The DNA for the CDR3 is TGTGCCAGCAGTCAGTACGGGATTGATAACGAGCAGTACTTC.